The 16 T cell receptor beta chains reported below all come from one sample, sequenced in a study of blood T cells in healthy people across ages. Using a J-beta primer mix together with a sample-barcoded 5' primer, a second PCR was run for roughly 6 to 11 cycles. One entry per CDR3 protein, called by TCRdb with MiXCR from the 5' RACE reads. The sample includes hundreds of thousands of distinct CDR3 sequences, under 25% of them seen just once. The sequencing input was blood. The receptors stem from a man aged 65 to 79 in good health.

Ten or more counts support this clonotype. This chain joins TRBV13 and TRBJ1-2, with 9 bases fitting TRBD1. Germline CDR1 and CDR2: PRHDT and FYEKMQ (reference sequence). Unmatched junction bases numbered 4, after V lost 4 bases and J lost 4 bases. The CDR3 runs 14 residues. This CDR3 is CASSSTTGGYGYTF. CDR3 nucleotide sequence: TGTGCCAGCAGCTCAACGACAGGGGGCTATGGCTACACCTTC.

This clonotype was observed many times. The chain links TRBV29-1 to TRBJ1-1; D is unresolved. The V end lost 3 bases, the J end lost 6 bases, and 5 bases lay between the germline ends. Germline V gene data show CDR1 as SQVTM and CDR2 as ANQGSEA. The CDR3 runs 10 residues. DNA of the CDR3: TGCAGCGTTGACACCGCTGAAGCTTTCTTT. This translates into CSVDTAEAFF.

This chain connects TRBV20-1 to TRBJ2-1, with 11 bases matching TRBD2. CDR1 is DFQATT, CDR2 SNEGSKA, per germline (reference sequence). The CDR3 is made up of 14 amino acids. J lost 4 bases, V lost 4 bases, and 3 bases had no gene match. This CDR3 is CSAISGRAYNEQFF. The CDR3 nucleotides are TGCAGTGCTATTAGCGGGAGGGCGTACAATGAGCAGTTCTTC.

This clonotype was counted a few times. The V and J genes are TRBV4-3 and TRBJ2-7, with D tentatively TRBD2 (5 bases). The V gene's germline CDR1 is LGHNA and CDR2 YSLEER. The CDR3 runs 15 residues. Trimming removed 1 base from V and 9 bases from J, with 19 bases in between. The CDR3 protein is CASSQGSSPWAGQYF. The CDR3 nucleotides read TGCGCCAGCAGCCAAGGCTCTAGCCCATGGGCCGGGCAGTACTTC.

The CDR3 bases are TGTGCCAGCAGCTTATCCACAGGTCTTCACCCCCTGCAGTATTTT. Protein: CASSLSTGLHPLQYF. This chain links TRBV7-9 with TRBJ2-3; tentatively, D is TRBD1 (5 bases). Per germline, CDR1 SEHNR and CDR2 FQNEAQ (reference sequence). The CDR3 runs 15 residues. Trimming cost V 2 bases and J 11 bases, with 20 bases left between them.

This clonotype was observed many times. The rearrangement links TRBV28 to TRBJ2-1; D remains ambiguous. From germline, CDR1 is MDHEN and CDR2 SYDVKM. The CDR3 is 16 residues long. The V end was cut by 7 bases, the J end by 0 bases, with 16 bases between. The CDR3 sequence: CASKPEGSSSYNEQFF. CDR3 nucleotides: TGTGCCAGCAAACCAGAAGGATCGAGCTCCTACAATGAGCAGTTCTTC.

The sample holds a few counts of this clonotype. The chain carries TRBV5-1 and TRBJ2-7; D may match TRBD1 or TRBD2 (5 bases each). Germline V CDR1 and CDR2: SGHRS, YFSETQ. The CDR3 runs 14 residues. The V end was cut by 0 bases, the J end by 2 bases, with 9 bases between. The CDR3: CASSLGDGAYEQYF. CDR3 DNA sequence: TGCGCCAGCAGCTTGGGGGACGGAGCCTACGAGCAGTACTTC.

This clonotype was counted a few times. The chain joins TRBV12-3 or TRBV12-4 to TRBJ2-3; 7 bases fit TRBD2. This CDR3 is 15 amino acids long. V shed 4 bases, J shed 0 bases, and the junction held 4 bases outside the gene matches. The CDR3 DNA is TGTGCCAGCAGTTCGAACGGGAGGAGCACAGATACGCAGTATTTT. Translating it yields CASSSNGRSTDTQYF.

The chain has TRBV6-1 and TRBJ2-7, with a weak D call TRBD2 (7 bases). V lost 6 bases to trimming and J lost 6 bases, with 27 bases between them. This CDR3 is 17 amino acids long. Germline assignment: CDR1 MNHNS and CDR2 SASEGT. CDR3 nucleotides: TGTGCCAGCAGCTCCGATGGGACCGTCTTGGGAGGGGGCGAGCAGTACTTC. It codes for CASSSDGTVLGGGEQYF.

The DNA for the CDR3 is TGTGCCAGCAGCCGGGGGCGTTCCTACAATGAGCAGTTCTTC. This encodes CASSRGRSYNEQFF. V gene TRBV28 combines with J gene TRBJ2-1; D possibly uses TRBD1 or TRBD2 (6 bases each). V gave up 6 bases and J gave up 1 base, with 10 bases separating them. Germline CDR1 MDHEN, CDR2 SYDVKM. The CDR3 covers 14 residues.

This clonotype was counted only a few times. The gene calls are TRBV3-1 and TRBJ2-2, with 9 positions matching TRBD2. Germline V gives CDR1 LGHDT, CDR2 YNNKEL (reference sequence). V lost 3 bases, J lost 4 bases, and 3 bases stayed unmatched. This CDR3 has 15 residues. CDR3 coding DNA: TGTGCCAGCAGCCAGACTAGCGGCGGCACCGGGGAGCTGTTTTTT. Translating it yields CASSQTSGGTGELFF.

This clonotype has only a few counts. The V gene is TRBV3-1, the J gene TRBJ2-3; D may correspond to TRBD1 or TRBD2 (6 bases each). Trimming cost V 5 bases and J 0 bases, with 15 bases left between them. The CDR3 has 16 amino acids. Germline V gene sequence: CDR1 LGHDT, CDR2 YNNKEL (reference sequence). The CDR3 protein is CASSYGRGTSTDTQYF. For the CDR3, the DNA is TGTGCCAGCAGCTACGGAAGGGGGACTAGCACAGATACGCAGTATTTT.

The J gene is TRBJ1-4, the V gene TRBV6-2 or TRBV6-3; D not certain. The germline V gene has CDR1 MNHEY and CDR2 SVGEGT. Trimming pared 0 bases from V and 3 bases from J, leaving 11 bases between. There are 16 residues in the CDR3. The CDR3 is CASSYSTSGANEKLFF. For the CDR3, the DNA is TGTGCCAGCAGTTACTCGACATCCGGAGCTAATGAAAAACTGTTTTTT.

J is TRBJ2-7 and V is TRBV4-3; 7 positions match TRBD2. Germline V gives CDR1 LGHNA, CDR2 YSLEER. The CDR3 runs to 15 residues. Trimming at V came to 2 bases and at J to 0 bases, leaving 4 bases not matched to a gene. This CDR3 reads CASSQTSALSYEQYF. CDR3 nucleotides: TGCGCCAGCAGCCAAACTAGCGCCCTCTCCTACGAGCAGTACTTC.

A remark on this clonotype: The junction and the germline gene differ at one end; a read error may be behind it. This sequence joins TRBV6-6 and TRBJ2-5, with D hard to call. CDR3 length equals 14 residues. Germline V lookup: CDR1 MNHNY, CDR2 SVGAGI (reference sequence). CDR3 in amino acids: CASSRASGQEAQYF. CDR3 bases: TGTGCCAGCAGCCGCGCCTCCGGGCAAGAGGCCCAGTACTTC.

DNA for the CDR3: TGTGCCAGCAGCCCAAGCAGGGGGCATAATACTGAAGCTTTCTTT. Protein product: CASSPSRGHNTEAFF. The gene calls are TRBV7-9 and TRBJ1-1; 8 bases agree with TRBD1. The CDR3 length is 15 residues. Trimming removed 5 bases from V and 5 bases from J; junction bases left unmatched: 10. Germline assignment: CDR1 SEHNR and CDR2 FQNEAQ (reference sequence).